Described below is a single T cell receptor (beta chain) sequence and its context. This clone was counted only a few times. No antigen is known for it. No much larger clonotype is one base removed from it; base qualities were not supplied. The sample comes from a study of blood T cell repertoires in COVID-19 (dated by TCRdb to 2020 to 2021). For the study in its entirety: Collaborator samples came from the United States, Italy and Spain and covered acute and convalescent phases of COVID-19. The material from the prospective study consisted of cDNA or gDNA derived from T cells, B-cell-depleted T cells, or PBMCs. The dataset comprised deeply sampled blood TCRbeta repertoires from subjects exposed to, actively infected with, or recovered from COVID-19. A freely available public database, intended as a resource for researchers studying the immune response to SARS-CoV-2, is where the repertoires were released. The samples were drawn from two sources: the first 160 participants of the ongoing ImmuneRACE study, and 1,200 or so subjects contributed by 6 global collaborators. The sample metadata nearly always contained a de-identified subject ID, COVID-19 status, age in years and sex. HLA class I and class II types, where available, came from metadata supplied by the sample provider rather than from assay-based typing. What the research found in general, with its limitations: The amount of clinical and demographic metadata varied by source and participant and was provided uncurated.

TCRbeta CDR3 regions were amplified from genomic DNA using the immunoSEQ Assay, a bias-controlled multiplex PCR. The study's processing was this. The number of nucleated cells in each sample was estimated from the amplification of reference gene primers within the assay. To quantify the absolute abundance of each unique TCRbeta CDR3 rearrangement, sequence reads were collapsed and filtered. For each sample, productive Simpson clonality was calculated as the square root of Simpson's diversity index across productive rearrangements. TCRdb mirrors the immuneACCESS table, restricted to in-frame sequences. Some clones are absent from its copies; in checked studies, under half trace to an unresolved V gene, and the reason for the others is unknown. That table furnishes V, J and clone size, whereas the DNA furnished D and trimming. The sample table holds some 150,000 clones, of which approximately 81% were seen once. Together, the top ten hold more than 0.85% of the sample.

CDR1 and CDR2, per the germline V gene (reference sequence), are SEHNR and FQNEAQ. Trimming removed 1 base from V and 7 bases from J, leaving 5 bases between the germline ends. The CDR3, cysteine through phenylalanine, is 12 amino acids long. Only CDR3 DNA remains: 36 bases, in frame from the first base. Each collaborating institution followed its own protocols to collect whole blood in K2EDTA tubes. For TCRbeta analysis, collaborators shipped samples in one of three forms: frozen whole blood, isolated PBMCs, or DNA extracted from either of those sample types. This clonotype was obtained from a man between 35 and 55 years old with acute or convalescent COVID-19. In this chain, TRBV7-9 is recombined with TRBJ1-5; the D gene assignment is ambiguous. Sequencing used peripheral blood. Read as DNA, the sequence is TGTGCCAGCAGCTTAGGTGGCCAGCCCCAGCATTTT. It translates to CASSLGGQPQHF.